A selection of T cell receptor beta chains follows, all from one sample in a study of T cell repertoires in cytomegalovirus infection. TCRdb re-derived calls from the reads in MiXCR, one entry per CDR3 protein. The table has 150,000 to 180,000 distinct CDR3 sequences, roughly a quarter seen once; the top ten hold about a tenth. The specimen was PBMCs. These receptor sequences come from a human donor in good health (CMV status not recorded). Some clones in this sample may be carry-over from other donors' samples. The CDR3 runs from the conserved cysteine through the conserved F or W. D genes are given only for firm matches. Not all rows give a size; the values are once, few, many and, for expanded clones, a class.

abundance	d_gene	j_gene	v_gene	CDR3aa	CDR3nt
.	.	TRBJ1-1	TRBV12-3/TRBV12-4	CASSLIGRAEAFF	TGTGCCAGCAGCCTAATTGGGAGAGCTGAAGCTTTCTTT
.	.	TRBJ1-3	TRBV7-2	CASSTTPGNSGNTIYF	TGTGCCAGCAGCACAACCCCAGGGAACTCTGGAAACACCATATATTTT
few	.	TRBJ2-3	TRBV6-4	CASSEGLGGDTQYF	TGTGCCAGCAGTGAAGGGCTAGGGGGAGATACGCAGTATTTT
.	.	TRBJ1-5	TRBV24-1	CATSGGRGNQPQHF	TGTGCCACCAGTGGAGGTAGGGGAAATCAGCCCCAGCATTTT
.	.	TRBJ2-1	TRBV11-2	CASSPQLGQSNEQFF	TGTGCCAGCAGCCCCCAACTAGGCCAGTCCAATGAGCAGTTCTTC
many	.	TRBJ2-1	TRBV11-2	CASSFISEQFF	TGTGCCAGCAGCTTTATCAGTGAGCAGTTCTTC
many	.	TRBJ2-5	TRBV28	CASRTGRQSEGETQYF	TGTGCCAGCAGGACAGGGAGGCAGAGTGAAGGAGAGACCCAGTACTTC
few	.	TRBJ2-3	TRBV6-6	CASSYSSSTDTQYF	TGTGCCAGCAGTTACTCGTCCAGCACAGATACGCAGTATTTT
.	TRBD2	TRBJ2-3	TRBV6-6	CASSYSATSGDSGDTQYF	TGTGCCAGCAGTTACTCCGCGACTAGCGGGGATTCAGGAGATACGCAGTATTTT
.	.	TRBJ2-4	TRBV27	CASTPVASLAKNIQYF	TGTGCCAGCACCCCGGTGGCAAGCCTAGCCAAAAACATTCAGTACTTC
.	TRBD1	TRBJ2-3	TRBV6-2/TRBV6-3	CASTRQGLNTDTQYF	TGTGCCAGCACCCGACAGGGCTTGAACACAGATACGCAGTATTTT
few	TRBD1	TRBJ2-2	TRBV24-1	CATTGDTGELFF	TGTGCCACGACAGGGGACACCGGGGAGCTGTTTTTT
few	.	TRBJ2-5	TRBV12-3/TRBV12-4	CASSQGRGETQYF	TGTGCCAGCAGTCAGGGTAGGGGAGAGACCCAGTACTTC
few	TRBD1	TRBJ2-1	TRBV7-3	CASSSRTGKVGEQFF	TGTGCCAGCAGCAGCCGGACAGGGAAAGTGGGTGAGCAGTTCTTC
few	TRBD1	TRBJ2-7	TRBV7-2	CASSLGGTGGPGQYF	TGTGCCAGCAGCTTAGGTGGGACAGGGGGCCCTGGGCAGTACTTC
many	.	TRBJ2-7	TRBV7-9	CASVPQDVDEQYF	TGTGCCAGCGTTCCACAGGACGTGGACGAGCAGTACTTC
.	.	TRBJ2-1	TRBV7-3	CASSLTLGGSYNEQFF	TGTGCCAGCAGCTTGACACTTGGGGGCTCCTACAATGAGCAGTTCTTC
few	.	TRBJ1-1	TRBV6-5	CASSYSPGETEAFF	TGTGCCAGCAGTTACTCCCCGGGAGAAACTGAAGCTTTCTTT
.	.	TRBJ2-2	TRBV29-1	CSVEGALNTGELFF	TGCAGCGTTGAAGGAGCTCTAAACACCGGGGAGCTGTTTTTT
few	.	TRBJ2-2	TRBV4-1	CASQSFEGRTGELFF	TGCGCCAGCCAATCTTTTGAGGGGCGCACCGGGGAGCTGTTTTTT
few	TRBD1	TRBJ2-7	TRBV20-1	CSARGQPIYEQYF	TGCAGTGCTAGGGGACAGCCAATTTACGAGCAGTACTTC
many	.	TRBJ1-3	TRBV7-9	CASSLDGSSGNTIYF	TGTGCCAGCAGCTTAGACGGTAGCTCTGGAAACACCATATATTTT
many	.	TRBJ1-4	TRBV7-8	CASSPRGTTNEKLFF	TGTGCCAGCAGCCCGAGGGGAACAACTAATGAAAAACTGTTTTTT
.	TRBD1	TRBJ1-6	TRBV28	CASSSTGTGGRNSPLHF	TGTGCCAGCAGTTCAACCGGGACAGGGGGAAGAAATTCACCCCTCCACTTT
few	TRBD1	TRBJ2-5	TRBV28	CASSGGPGGFETQYF	TGTGCCAGCAGCGGGGGCCCAGGGGGCTTTGAGACCCAGTACTTC
.	TRBD2	TRBJ2-3	TRBV25-1	CASSDLDSGVDADTQYF	TGTGCCAGCAGTGATTTGGATAGCGGGGTGGATGCAGATACGCAGTATTTT
medium-sized	TRBD1	TRBJ1-2	TRBV7-2	CASSLRGTEGGYTF	TGTGCCAGCAGCTTAAGGGGGACAGAGGGTGGCTACACCTTC
.	.	TRBJ2-2	TRBV19	CASSPEAGELFF	TGTGCCAGTAGCCCAGAGGCCGGGGAGCTGTTTTTT
.	.	TRBJ1-5	TRBV12-3/TRBV12-4	CASRTTGGGNQPQHF	TGTGCCAGCAGAACAACAGGTGGAGGCAATCAGCCCCAGCATTTT
few	.	TRBJ1-5	TRBV7-2	CASSFGVGPQHF	TGTGCCAGCAGCTTCGGAGTCGGGCCCCAGCATTTT
few	TRBD1	TRBJ2-3	TRBV6-5	CASSYGQGVSDTQYF	TGTGCCAGCAGTTACGGGCAGGGGGTGTCAGATACGCAGTATTTT
.	.	TRBJ2-4	TRBV28	CASSPTSQAKNIQYF	TGTGCCAGCAGTCCCACAAGTCAAGCCAAAAACATTCAGTACTTC
many	.	TRBJ2-3	TRBV19	CASSITRSTDTQYF	TGTGCCAGTAGTATCACTCGGTCGACAGATACGCAGTATTTT
many	TRBD1	TRBJ2-7	TRBV7-8	CASSPRQGPYEQYF	TGTGCCAGCAGCCCACGACAGGGCCCCTACGAGCAGTACTTC
many	.	TRBJ1-5	TRBV7-2	CASSLDSGTHQPQHF	TGTGCCAGCAGCTTAGATTCAGGGACACATCAGCCCCAGCATTTT
.	.	TRBJ2-5	TRBV19	CASKASVEETQYF	TGTGCCAGTAAAGCTAGCGTGGAGGAGACCCAGTACTTC
.	.	TRBJ2-3	TRBV7-8	CASSPTPGGGTDTQYF	TGTGCCAGCAGCCCGACTCCGGGTGGTGGCACAGATACGCAGTATTTT
few	.	TRBJ2-7	TRBV7-6	CDSTKQSSYEQYF	TGTGATAGCACCAAACAGAGCTCCTACGAGCAGTACTTC
few	TRBD1	TRBJ1-4	TRBV5-5	CASSKTGGMTTNEKLFF	TGTGCCAGCAGCAAGACAGGGGGAATGACAACTAATGAAAAACTGTTTTTT
many	.	TRBJ2-2	TRBV7-2	CASRTNTGELFF	TGTGCCAGCAGGACAAACACCGGGGAGCTGTTTTTT
once	.	TRBJ2-1	TRBV2	CASSERGRADAQFF	TGTGCCAGCAGTGAACGGGGCCGCGCGGATGCGCAGTTCTTC
many	.	TRBJ2-7	TRBV28	CASSLAREQYF	TGTGCCAGCAGTTTAGCGAGAGAGCAGTACTTC
once	.	TRBJ2-7	TRBV27	CASSLDRDSEQYF	TGTGCCAGCAGTTTGGACCGGGACTCCGAGCAGTACTTC
few	TRBD2	TRBJ2-1	TRBV15	CATSSGTSGSPTYNEQFF	TGTGCCACCAGCAGCGGGACTAGCGGGAGTCCCACCTACAATGAGCAGTTCTTC
many	TRBD1	TRBJ1-4	TRBV5-1	CASSDRDRGGKLFF	TGCGCCAGCAGCGACCGGGACAGAGGAGGAAAACTGTTTTTT
.	.	TRBJ1-5	TRBV7-2	CASSPTRSARQPQHF	TGTGCCAGCAGCCCAACTCGGTCGGCCAGGCAGCCCCAGCATTTT
many	.	TRBJ2-6	TRBV7-6	CASSLFGGAWANVLTF	TGTGCCAGCAGCCTCTTCGGGGGCGCGTGGGCCAACGTCCTGACTTTC
few	.	TRBJ1-2	TRBV7-9	CASSPQGIYGYTF	TGTGCCAGCAGCCCCCAGGGAATCTATGGCTACACCTTC
few	.	TRBJ2-6	TRBV3-1	CASSLRRGAGANVLTF	TGTGCCAGCAGCCTCAGACGTGGAGCTGGGGCCAACGTCCTGACTTTC
few	TRBD1	TRBJ1-1	TRBV28	CASNSAGQGNTEAFF	TGTGCCAGCAATTCCGCTGGACAGGGGAACACTGAAGCTTTCTTT
few	TRBD2	TRBJ2-2	TRBV20-1	CSATSLAGFTGELFF	TGCAGTGCCACGTCTCTAGCGGGATTCACCGGGGAGCTGTTTTTT
.	.	TRBJ1-2	TRBV7-9	CASSRWEGENNYGYTF	TGTGCCAGCAGCCGGTGGGAGGGGGAGAATAACTATGGCTACACCTTC
few	.	TRBJ2-7	TRBV19	CASRGSPYEQYF	TGTGCCAGTAGGGGGAGTCCATACGAGCAGTACTTC
.	TRBD1	TRBJ1-1	TRBV12-3/TRBV12-4	CASRPGDRVSGAFF	TGTGCCAGCAGACCCGGGGACAGGGTTAGTGGAGCTTTCTTT
once	.	TRBJ2-7	TRBV7-9	CASSPSDSDWEQYF	TGTGCCAGCAGCCCCTCGGACAGTGATTGGGAGCAGTACTTC
.	TRBD1	TRBJ2-3	TRBV7-3	CASSLEETGYNTDTQYF	TGTGCCAGCAGCTTAGAGGAGACAGGGTATAATACAGATACGCAGTATTTT
.	.	TRBJ2-7	TRBV5-1	CASSVADREQYF	TGCGCCAGCAGCGTGGCCGATAGGGAGCAGTACTTC
.	.	TRBJ2-7	TRBV29-1	CSVEEGVYEQYF	TGCAGCGTTGAAGAGGGCGTCTACGAGCAGTACTTC
.	.	TRBJ2-3	TRBV30	CAWNSGTHSTDTQYF	TGTGCCTGGAACTCCGGGACTCATAGCACAGATACGCAGTATTTT
many	.	TRBJ1-4	TRBV7-2	CASSRWTSRNEKLFF	TGTGCCAGCAGCAGGTGGACATCCCGTAATGAAAAACTGTTTTTT